This TCR beta chain is drawn from a study of blood T cells in healthy people across ages. The study's findings and limits: A roughly linear fall in TCR beta diversity per million T cells was seen with increasing age. The CMV status of each donor remained undetermined, and this could have confounded shifts in expanded clonotypes.

On this clonotype itself: Its antigen remains unknown.

Primed by a sample-barcoded 5' primer and a J-beta primer mix, a second PCR proceeded for roughly 7 to 11 cycles. One entry per CDR3 protein, called by TCRdb with MiXCR from the 5' RACE reads. The sample includes under 700,000 distinct CDR3 sequences, around 24% of them seen just once. Looked up from germline, CDR1 is MGHRA and CDR2 is YSYEKL. This CDR3 spans 18 amino acids. The germline V and J ends were trimmed by 5 bases and 4 bases, with 27 bases remaining between them. The sample was also reused in another study, on T cells of mothers and their children.

The sequence was obtained from a boy younger than 18 in good health. J is TRBJ2-7 and V is TRBV4-1; D perhaps matches TRBD1 (8 bases). Material for sequencing was blood. The CDR3 nucleotides read TGCGCCAGCAGCGGACAGGGAGGGAAGGACCATCATCCTTACGAGCAGTACTTC. Protein sequence: CASSGQGGKDHHPYEQYF.